Below, 10 T cell receptor beta chains from the same sample are listed, as sequenced in a study of cytomegalovirus exposure and HLA in healthy donors. Some clones are missing from TCRdb's copy, which holds only in-frame ones; the method was immunoSEQ multiplex PCR. Of some 76,000 clones listed, over 85% are singletons. Sequencing was performed on PBMCs. All receptors come from a woman between 18 and 29 years old in good health and CMV-seronegative.

The CDR3 coding sequence is TGTGCCAGCAGCCCGGGACAGGGGATGGAGGGCTACACCTTC. Its translation: CASSPGQGMEGYTF. The chain carries TRBV7-2 and TRBJ1-2; TRBD1 agrees at 10 bases. J gave up 8 bases and V 5 bases, and 8 bases lay outside the gene matches. The germline V gene has CDR1 SGHTA and CDR2 FQGNSA. CDR3 length: 14 residues.

The chain has TRBV18 and TRBJ2-1, with D uncertain. The V gene lost 6 bases and the J gene lost 7 bases, with 7 bases spanning the gap. This CDR3 comprises 11 residues. CDR1 and CDR2 from the germline V gene are KGHSH and LQKENI. This chain's CDR3 is CASSPKNEQFF. The DNA of the CDR3 is TGTGCCAGCTCTCCTAAGAATGAGCAGTTCTTC.

V gene TRBV10-2 combines with J gene TRBJ2-1, with a tentative D call TRBD1 (5 bases). V lost 3 bases to trimming and J lost 5 bases, with 14 bases between them. CDR3 size: 15 residues. The V gene's germline CDR1 is WSHSY and CDR2 SAAADI. The CDR3, as DNA: TGCGCCAGCAGTGATGGGGCCCTACCCCACAATGAGCAGTTCTTC. Translated: CASSDGALPHNEQFF.

This clone was seen only once. The chain has TRBV2 and TRBJ2-3, with 12 bases fitting TRBD2. Germline lookup yields CDR1 SNHLY and CDR2 FYNNEI. The length of the CDR3 is 14 residues. Trimming removed 4 bases from V and 6 bases from J; junction bases left unmatched: 2. CDR3 DNA sequence: TGTGCCAGCAGTGTAACTAGCGGGAGGGATACGCAGTATTTT. Protein: CASSVTSGRDTQYF.

This clone was counted a single time. CDR3 protein: CACTGILGNTIYF. As DNA, the CDR3 is TGTGCCTGCACCGGGATCCTAGGAAACACCATATATTTT. This sequence joins TRBV30 and TRBJ1-3; no clear D. V lost 6 bases and J lost 4, with 13 bases in between. CDR3 length: 13 residues. Per germline, CDR1 GTSNPN and CDR2 SVGIG (reference sequence).

V usage is TRBV6-6 and J usage is TRBJ1-5; TRBD1 matches at 8 bases. After removal of 6 bases from V and 6 bases from J, the junction contained 10 bases not matched to a gene. This CDR3 has 15 residues. The germline V gene encodes CDR1 MNHNY and CDR2 SVGAGI (reference sequence). The CDR3 protein is CASRATGAGSQPQHF. CDR3 bases: TGTGCCAGCAGAGCGACAGGGGCGGGAAGTCAGCCCCAGCATTTT.

The genes are TRBV21-1 and TRBJ1-1. TRBV21-1 is deemed a pseudogene. CDR3 size: 14 residues. The CDR3 reads CAGEGRIMNTEAFF. The CDR3 bases are TGTGCCGGTGAGGGCCGGATCATGAACACTGAAGCTTTCTTT.

This clone was observed a few times. V usage is TRBV6-6 and J usage is TRBJ1-5, with a weak D call TRBD1 (5 bases). Germline V gene data show CDR1 as MNHNY and CDR2 as SVGAGI (reference sequence). The CDR3 covers 16 residues. V lost 7 bases to trimming and J lost 2 bases, with 18 bases between them. The chain's CDR3 is CASTYSTDPRNQPQHF. The CDR3 DNA reads as TGTGCCAGCACCTACTCGACAGATCCTCGCAATCAGCCCCAGCATTTT.

The V gene is TRBV2, the J gene TRBJ1-2; no reliable D call. Germline V CDR1 and CDR2: SNHLY, FYNNEI. The CDR3 has 12 amino acids. Trimming shortened V by 5 bases and J by 3 bases, and 7 bases separated the two germline ends. The DNA of the CDR3 is TGTGCCAGCAGTATTACACACTATGGCTACACCTTC. It specifies CASSITHYGYTF.

The CDR3 bases are TGTGCCAGCAGTTCTAACAGGGTGAACACTGAAGCTTTCTTT. Translating gives CASSSNRVNTEAFF. The rearrangement links TRBV6-5 to TRBJ1-1; D possibly corresponds to TRBD1 (6 bases). V lost 4 bases and J lost 0, with 9 bases in between. CDR3 length equals 14 residues. Per the germline V gene, CDR1 is MNHEY and CDR2 is SVGAGI.